Shown below are 19 T cell receptor beta chains from a single sample sequenced in a study of human T cells and chemical hapten exposure (dated by TCRdb to about 2021). The library was built by means of RACE. This sample was sequenced with a NextSeq 500. TCRdb itself trimmed the public reads at Q25 with fastp, ran MiXCR and retained productive beta chains. All rows with the same CDR3 protein become a single entry with the most common DNA and genes. A total of some 50,000 distinct CDR3 sequences appear in this sample, approximately 4.8% of them only once. 5.8% of the sample is held by the ten biggest clonotypes. Interpreted using the paper, the time point label stands for: healthy volunteer bleed at 2 weeks. Total RNA was isolated from unfractionated whole blood collected in Tempus Blood RNA tubes. The sequenced material came from whole blood. The receptor set was obtained from a human donor in good health. Some clones in this sample may be carry-over from other donors' samples.

Many counts were recorded for this clonotype. This sequence joins TRBV28 and TRBJ1-2, with a weak D call TRBD1 (5 bases). The germline CDR1 and CDR2 sequences are MDHEN and SYDVKM. This CDR3 is 13 amino acids long. Trimming removed 3 bases at V and 2 bases at J, with 7 bases between. The CDR3 reads CASSFWGNYGYTF. DNA for the CDR3: TGTGCCAGCAGTTTCTGGGGGAACTATGGCTACACCTTC.

This clonotype was counted at least ten times. The V call is TRBV5-1, the J call TRBJ2-7; D is unclear. V was pared by 7 bases and J by 0 bases, with 8 bases between. This CDR3 is built from 12 residues. Germline lookup yields CDR1 SGHRS and CDR2 YFSETQ. As DNA, the CDR3 is TGCGCCAGCTCAGGTACCTCCTACGAGCAGTACTTC. Translation: CASSGTSYEQYF.

The V and J genes are TRBV27 and TRBJ1-6, with D unclear. The CDR3 covers 15 residues. Per germline, CDR1 MNHEY and CDR2 SMNVEV (reference sequence). V shed 1 base and J shed 4 bases, with 8 bases lying between them. The CDR3 DNA reads TGTGCCAGCAGTTTATTAGCAGCGTATAATTCACCCCTCCACTTT. The encoded protein is CASSLLAAYNSPLHF.

The rearrangement joins TRBV5-5 to TRBJ2-3, with a weak D call TRBD2 (6 bases). This CDR3 region has 16 residues. The germline gives CDR1 SGHKS, CDR2 YYEKEE (reference sequence). The V gene lost 3 bases and the J gene lost 0 bases, with 14 bases spanning the gap. The CDR3 spells CASSWNLGTSTDTQYF. CDR3 nucleotide sequence: TGTGCCAGCAGCTGGAATTTGGGGACTAGCACAGATACGCAGTATTTT.

The J gene is TRBJ1-2, the V gene TRBV19; TRBD1 is a possible D gene (5 bases). With 2 bases removed from V and 7 bases from J, the gap between germline ends came to 17 bases. Germline V gene data show CDR1 as LNHDA and CDR2 as SQIVND (reference sequence). This CDR3 region has 15 residues. The CDR3 DNA follows: TGTGCCAGTAGTATAAGGGACTTTTCTGGCGGTGGCTACACCTTC. Residues: CASSIRDFSGGGYTF.

This clonotype has a count of ten or more. V is TRBV27 and J is TRBJ1-5; 9 bases align to TRBD1. With V trimmed by 5 bases and J by 5 bases, 13 bases remained unmatched. The CDR3 consists of 17 residues. Germline V gives CDR1 MNHEY, CDR2 SMNVEV (reference sequence). This CDR3 reads CASSPLPGTGFDQPQHF. The CDR3, as DNA: TGTGCCAGCAGTCCCTTACCCGGGACAGGGTTTGATCAGCCCCAGCATTTT.

This clonotype was picked up many times. The V and J genes are TRBV28 and TRBJ1-1; TRBD1 might be the D (5 bases). The germline gives CDR1 MDHEN, CDR2 SYDVKM. V was shortened by 5 bases and J by 1 base, with 8 bases between the two germline ends. This CDR3 spans 13 amino acids. This CDR3 reads CASSPGPNTEAFF. DNA for the CDR3: TGTGCCAGCAGTCCAGGGCCGAACACTGAAGCTTTCTTT.

This rearrangement joins TRBV5-4 to TRBJ1-4; possible D gene TRBD1, 5 bases. V shed 3 bases and J shed 7 bases, with 19 bases lying between them. The CDR3 length is 16 residues. Germline CDR1 and CDR2: SGHNT and YYREEE (reference sequence). CDR3 nucleotide sequence: TGTGCCAGCAGCTACAAAGGCGGGGGTTCGAGTGAAAAACTGTTTTTT. Translated: CASSYKGGGSSEKLFF.

Relative to its sample, this clonotype is medium-sized (0.01 to 0.1%). This rearrangement joins TRBV20-1 to TRBJ2-3, with D possibly matching TRBD1 (6 bases). V dropped 0 bases and J dropped 1 base, with 8 bases sitting between them. Germline values: CDR1 DFQATT, CDR2 SNEGSKA (reference sequence). This CDR3 spans 14 amino acids. CDR3 sequence (DNA): TGCAGTGCTAGAGATCGGACAGGCACAGATACGCAGTATTTT. It codes for CSARDRTGTDTQYF.

In this sample, this clonotype turned up a few times. DNA for the CDR3: TGTGCCAGCAGCTTAATTGGCGGGCTGGCTCCGGGGGAGCAGTTCTTC. It codes for CASSLIGGLAPGEQFF. The V call is TRBV7-8, the J call TRBJ2-1; D possibly corresponds to TRBD2 (5 bases). V lost 2 bases to trimming and J lost 10 bases, with 21 bases between them. The CDR3 runs 16 residues. In germline, CDR1 is SGHVS, CDR2 FQNEAQ.

This clonotype was detected a few times. This sequence joins TRBV28 and TRBJ2-5; D is unresolved. Germline CDR1 reads MDHEN; CDR2 reads SYDVKM. CDR3 length: 14 amino acids. V lost 4 bases, J lost 6 bases, and 15 bases lay in between. The CDR3: CASSSQGNVKTQYF. CDR3 bases: TGTGCCAGCAGTTCACAAGGGAATGTGAAGACCCAGTACTTC.

This clonotype came up many times. V gene TRBV9 combines with J gene TRBJ2-7; 8 bases are a match to TRBD1. Losses at the gene ends were 0 bases for V and 3 bases for J; bases not matched to a gene: 5. The CDR3 loop spans 15 amino acids. CDR1 and CDR2 (germline): SGDLS, YYNGEE. DNA of the CDR3: TGTGCCAGCAGCGTAGCAGGGGGCCCCTACTACGAGCAGTACTTC. Encoded protein: CASSVAGGPYYEQYF.

V and J are TRBV5-1 and TRBJ2-1; possibly TRBD2 for D (6 bases). The CDR3 extends over 16 amino acids. The germline V gene encodes CDR1 SGHRS and CDR2 YFSETQ. V dropped 1 base and J dropped 8 bases, with 19 bases sitting between them. The DNA of the CDR3 is TGCGCCAGCAGCTTGTGGACGGGAGCCCTTTTGGATGAGCAGTTCTTC. It codes for CASSLWTGALLDEQFF.

This clonotype was recorded a few times. The V gene is TRBV5-1, the J gene TRBJ2-1; a possible D gene is TRBD1 (6 bases). Trimming took off 0 bases at V and 1 base at J, with 14 bases between the two ends. Germline V gene data show CDR1 as SGHRS and CDR2 as YFSETQ. This CDR3 is 17 amino acids long. CDR3 coding DNA: TGCGCCAGCAGCTTGGGTCTTGGACAGTGGTCCTACAATGAGCAGTTCTTC. Amino acids: CASSLGLGQWSYNEQFF.

This clonotype was observed many times. This chain joins TRBV29-1 and TRBJ2-3, with 7 bases fitting TRBD2. The CDR3 runs to 15 residues. Losses at the gene ends were 2 bases for V and 5 bases for J; bases not matched to a gene: 10. Per the germline V gene, CDR1 is SQVTM and CDR2 is ANQGSEA. The CDR3 DNA follows: TGCAGCGTTGAATGGGGTTGGCGGGAGAAAGATACGCAGTATTTT. Translation gives CSVEWGWREKDTQYF.

This clonotype was counted only a few times. This sequence joins TRBV20-1 and TRBJ2-3, with TRBD2 identical over 11 bases. Germline-derived CDR1 and CDR2 are DFQATT and SNEGSKA (reference sequence). This CDR3 comprises 15 residues. CDR3 nucleotides: TGCAGGCTAGGACTAGCGGGCCCAGGGGCAGATACGCAGTATTTT. Its protein product is CRLGLAGPGADTQYF.

Ten or more counts support this clonotype. Here the CDR3 DNA reads TGTGCCAGCAGTGAACCGGGACCCATGAACTATGGCTACACCTTC. Translation: CASSEPGPMNYGYTF. The gene calls are TRBV6-6 and TRBJ1-2, with a weak D call TRBD1 (5 bases). V was cut by 5 bases and J by 2 bases, with 15 bases left in between. Germline assignment: CDR1 MNHNY and CDR2 SVGAGI (reference sequence). The CDR3 extends over 15 amino acids.

This clonotype ranks as medium-sized (0.01 to 0.1%). The chain uses TRBV4-1 and TRBJ1-2, with D unresolved. The CDR3 has 16 amino acids. Germline CDR1 is MGHRA and CDR2 is YSYEKL. V was pared by 0 bases and J by 8 bases, with 19 bases between. The CDR3 region is CASSQDDYPGRGGYTF. The CDR3 nucleotides are TGCGCCAGCAGCCAAGATGACTACCCCGGGCGGGGAGGCTACACCTTC.

This clonotype was seen many times. The chain recombines TRBV29-1 with TRBJ2-1; the match to TRBD2 covers 7 bases. This CDR3 has 17 residues. V lost 4 bases and J lost 0; bases outside the gene matches: 12. Germline V CDR1 and CDR2: SQVTM, ANQGSEA. CDR3 in DNA: TGCAGCGTTGCCCCAGGGCTAGCGGACTTCTCCTACAATGAGCAGTTCTTC. Its translation is CSVAPGLADFSYNEQFF.